The 21 T cell receptor beta chains listed next were all sequenced from one sample in a study of blood T cell repertoires in COVID-19. Measured with immunoSEQ multiplex PCR; TCRdb has only the in-frame clones, and not every one. The data show about 300,000 clones, 65% to 85% seen once. The sample taken for sequencing was peripheral blood. The receptors were gathered from a human donor with COVID-19, enrolled during active disease. The donor label of this sample is uncertain.

The chain has TRBV7-8 and TRBJ2-3; weak D call: TRBD1 (5 bases). Trimming left V 5 bases short and J 3 bases short, with 15 bases between. Germline lookup yields CDR1 SGHVS and CDR2 FQNEAQ. This CDR3 contains 15 residues. Here the CDR3 reads CASSHDSLATDTQYF. The CDR3 DNA follows: TGTGCCAGCAGCCATGACAGTTTGGCGACAGATACGCAGTATTTT.

Only one count was recorded for this clone. The chain uses TRBV5-1 and TRBJ2-7; D may be TRBD1 (6 bases). The ends were cut back, 0 bases at V and 0 bases at J, with 7 bases in the middle. Per the germline V gene, CDR1 is SGHRS and CDR2 is YFSETQ. The CDR3 length is 14 residues. In DNA form, the CDR3 reads TGCGCCAGCAGCTTGGCCAGGGGCTCCTACGAGCAGTACTTC. Translated, it gives CASSLARGSYEQYF. Variable domain in full (rest from reference TRBV5-1 and TRBJ2-7): KAGVTQTPRYLIKTRGQQVTLSCSPISGHRSVSWYQQTPGQGLQFLFEYFSETQRNKGNFPGRFSGRQFSNSRSEMNVSTLELGDSALYLCASSLARGSYEQYFGPGTRLTVT.

The chain joins TRBV10-3 to TRBJ1-1; unclear D gene. Trimming left V 5 bases short and J 8 bases short, with 21 bases between. The CDR3 is 15 amino acids. Germline V CDR1 and CDR2: ENHRY, SYGVKD. CDR3 nucleotides: TGTGCCATCAGTTCCTCAACCGGGAGACTTCGGGAAGCTTTCTTT. Protein product: CAISSSTGRLREAFF.

CDR3 DNA: TGTGCCAGCAGTTACGGCGCGGGAGAAGGGTACAATGAGCAGTTCTTC. Its translation: CASSYGAGEGYNEQFF. The chain is built from TRBV6-5 and TRBJ2-1, with 7 bases identical to TRBD2. Trimming took 2 bases from V and 4 from J; bases not matched to a gene: 8. The germline V gene has CDR1 MNHEY and CDR2 SVGAGI. This CDR3 spans 16 amino acids.

This clone was counted once. The gene calls are TRBV19 and TRBJ2-1; 10 nucleotides align to TRBD1. This CDR3 is built from 15 residues. J was trimmed by 4 bases and V by 3 bases; bases with no gene match: 3. The V gene's germline CDR1 is LNHDA and CDR2 SQIVND (reference sequence). Here the CDR3 reads CASSIGQGVYNEQFF. For the CDR3, the DNA is TGTGCCAGTAGTATCGGACAGGGGGTGTACAATGAGCAGTTCTTC.

V and J are TRBV19 and TRBJ2-7; D unresolved. From germline, CDR1 is LNHDA and CDR2 SQIVND (reference sequence). The ends were cut back, 3 bases at V and 3 bases at J, with 6 bases in the middle. The CDR3 spans 12 residues. CDR3 residues: CASSMYGYEQYF. The DNA for the CDR3 is TGTGCCAGTAGTATGTACGGCTACGAGCAGTACTTC.

V and J are TRBV6-6 and TRBJ2-1; 7 positions match TRBD2. Germline CDR1 MNHNY, CDR2 SVGAGI (reference sequence). CDR3 length: 13 residues. The ends lost 6 bases at V and 7 bases at J; junction bases unmatched: 6. The CDR3 nucleotides are TGTGCCAGCAGCCAGACTAGCCTGAATGAGCAGTTCTTC. Translating gives CASSQTSLNEQFF.

This sequence joins TRBV14 and TRBJ2-7; the D gene is possibly TRBD2 (5 bases). Germline V gene lookup returns CDR1 SGHDN and CDR2 FVKESK. CDR3 length equals 19 residues. Trimming stripped 0 bases from V and 2 bases from J, with 23 bases between. Here the CDR3 DNA reads TGTGCCAGCAGCCAAGACAGGAGGTTAGTAGCAAATCCTGCCTACGAGCAGTACTTC. It translates to CASSQDRRLVANPAYEQYF. Combining the CDR3 with reference TRBV14 and TRBJ2-7 gives the whole variable domain EAGVTQFPSHSVIEKGQTVTLRCDPISGHDNLYWYRRVMGKEIKFLLHFVKESKQDESGMPNNRFLAERTGGTYSTLKVQPAELEDSGVYFCASSQDRRLVANPAYEQYFGPGTRLTVT.

Points on this clone: This sample includes further DNA sequences coding for the same CDR3. The chain links TRBV14 to TRBJ2-3; D gene unclear. Trimming took off 0 bases at V and 0 bases at J, with 7 bases between the two ends. This CDR3 has 15 amino acids. CDR1 and CDR2 (germline): SGHDN, FVKESK. CDR3 nucleotides: TGTGCCAGCAGCCAAGAGACACCTAGCACAGATACGCAGTATTTT. Protein product: CASSQETPSTDTQYF.

The chain uses TRBV19 and TRBJ1-5; 8 bases line up with TRBD1. Germline assignment: CDR1 LNHDA and CDR2 SQIVND (reference sequence). After removal of 5 bases from V and 6 bases from J, the junction contained 6 bases not matched to a gene. The CDR3 length is 14 residues. CDR3 residues: CASSGAGGIQPQHF. CDR3 in DNA: TGTGCCAGTAGTGGGGCAGGGGGCATTCAGCCCCAGCATTTT.

The V call is TRBV28, the J call TRBJ1-6; tentatively, D is TRBD1 (5 bases). V was cut by 6 bases and J by 4 bases, with 7 bases left in between. This CDR3 has 13 amino acids. The germline gives CDR1 MDHEN, CDR2 SYDVKM. The DNA of the CDR3 is TGTGCCAGCAGATCAGGGTATAATTCACCCCTCCACTTT. Protein sequence: CASRSGYNSPLHF.

Notes on this clone: An end of the junction does not agree with germline; a read error may underlie this. The CDR3 nucleotides are TGTGCTAGCAGCAAAGAGCGGGATAAGATTGATGAGCAGTTCTTC. Translating gives CASSKERDKIDEQFF. The V gene is TRBV7-7, the J gene TRBJ2-1; TRBD2 agrees at 7 bases. This CDR3 region has 15 residues. Per the germline V gene, CDR1 is SSHAT and CDR2 is FNYEAQ (reference sequence).

The V gene is TRBV20-1, the J gene TRBJ2-1; 11 bases are shared with TRBD2. Per the germline V gene, CDR1 is DFQATT and CDR2 is SNEGSKA (reference sequence). The CDR3 covers 14 residues. V trimming: 3 bases; J trimming: 8 bases; junction bases outside the gene matches: 6. Here the CDR3 reads CSASTSGRIHEQFF. Here the CDR3 DNA reads TGCAGTGCTAGTACTAGCGGGAGAATCCATGAGCAGTTCTTC.

CDR3 DNA sequence: TGTGCCAGCAGTGAAGGGGGTAGCTCCTACGAGCAGTACTTC. Its protein product is CASSEGGSSYEQYF. This sequence joins TRBV3-1 (or the pseudogene TRBV3-2) and TRBJ2-7; maybe TRBD1 (6 bases). V lost 6 bases to trimming and J lost 0 bases, with 12 bases between them. CDR1 LGHDT and CDR2 YNNKEL come from the germline V gene (reference sequence). The CDR3 totals 14 residues.

CDR3 sequence: CASSQDLTSGRDQQFF. DNA of the CDR3: TGTGCCAGCAGCCAAGATCTCACTAGCGGGAGGGACCAGCAGTTCTTC. The chain couples TRBV3-1 (or the pseudogene TRBV3-2) to TRBJ2-1, with 13 bases identical to TRBD2. Germline V gives CDR1 LGHDT, CDR2 YNNKEL (reference sequence). After removal of 0 bases from V and 11 bases from J, the junction contained 7 bases not matched to a gene. The CDR3 is made up of 16 amino acids.

This chain uses TRBV6-5 with TRBJ1-5; no reliable D call. Germline CDR1 and CDR2: MNHEY and SVGAGI. This CDR3 spans 15 amino acids. V lost 0 bases, J lost 4 bases, and 10 bases lay in between. In nucleotides, the CDR3 is TGTGCCAGCAGTTACTCCCGAGACAAGAATCAGCCCCAGCATTTT. Its protein product is CASSYSRDKNQPQHF.

V usage is TRBV2 and J usage is TRBJ2-1; 8 positions match TRBD2. After removal of 4 bases from V and 10 bases from J, the junction contained 12 bases not matched to a gene. Germline V gene sequence: CDR1 SNHLY, CDR2 FYNNEI. The CDR3 length is 15 residues. The CDR3 is CASSGAGRGGAEQFF. Written as DNA, the CDR3 is TGTGCCAGCAGTGGAGCCGGTCGGGGGGGGGCGGAGCAGTTCTTC.

This chain connects TRBV5-4 to TRBJ1-5; no firm D call. The V gene's germline CDR1 is SGHNT and CDR2 YYREEE (reference sequence). There are 14 residues in the CDR3. V dropped 4 bases and J dropped 5 bases, with 13 bases sitting between them. CDR3 nucleotides: TGTGCCAGCAGCGCCCGTCCGGCGGATCAGCCCCAGCATTTT. It encodes CASSARPADQPQHF.

The chain uses TRBV6-1 and TRBJ1-2; 7 nucleotides match TRBD1. This CDR3 has 15 residues. V was pared by 1 base and J by 3 bases, with 5 bases of the junction left unmatched. Germline CDR1 reads MNHNS; CDR2 reads SASEGT. The CDR3 nucleotides are TGTGCCAGCAGTGAAGACAGGGGAGGTTACTATGGCTACACCTTC. This codes for CASSEDRGGYYGYTF.

V gene TRBV19 combines with J gene TRBJ1-2; 11 bases match TRBD1. From germline, CDR1 is LNHDA and CDR2 SQIVND (reference sequence). Trimming took 4 bases from V and 4 from J; bases not matched to a gene: 5. There are 15 residues in the CDR3. The CDR3 loop is CASSRGQGGFYGYTF. For the CDR3, the DNA is TGTGCCAGTAGTAGGGGACAGGGGGGCTTCTATGGCTACACCTTC.

The chain uses TRBV5-1 and TRBJ1-1; no firm D call. V lost 2 bases and J 0 bases, leaving 8 bases between the germline ends. Germline loops: CDR1 SGHRS, CDR2 YFSETQ. There are 14 residues in the CDR3. The DNA for the CDR3 is TGCGCCAGCAGCTTTACCGACATGAACACTGAAGCTTTCTTT. This translates into CASSFTDMNTEAFF.